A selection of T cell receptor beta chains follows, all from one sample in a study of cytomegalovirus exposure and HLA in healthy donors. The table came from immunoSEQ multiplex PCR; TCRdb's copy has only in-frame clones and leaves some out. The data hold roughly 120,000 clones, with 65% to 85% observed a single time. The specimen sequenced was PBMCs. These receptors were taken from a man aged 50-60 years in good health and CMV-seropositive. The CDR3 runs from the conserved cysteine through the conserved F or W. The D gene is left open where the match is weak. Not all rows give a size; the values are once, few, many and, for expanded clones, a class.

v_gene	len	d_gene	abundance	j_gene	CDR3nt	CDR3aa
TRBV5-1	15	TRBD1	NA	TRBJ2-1	TGCGCCAGCAGCCCGACAGGGGACTCCTACAATGAGCAGTTCTTC	CASSPTGDSYNEQFF
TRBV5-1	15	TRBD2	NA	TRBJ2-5	TGCGCCAGCAGCTTGGGACTAGCGGGGGGTGAGACCCAGTACTTC	CASSLGLAGGETQYF
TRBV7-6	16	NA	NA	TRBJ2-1	TGTGCCAGCAGCGCGGACAGCACCACCGGATACAATGAGCAGTTCTTC	CASSADSTTGYNEQFF
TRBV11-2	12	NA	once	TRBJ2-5	TGTGCCAGCAGCTTAGATCGACTAGCCCAGTACTTC	CASSLDRLAQYF
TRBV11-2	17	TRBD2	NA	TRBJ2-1	TGTGCCAGCAGCTTGGTTCCTAGCGGTCAATTTTACAATGAGCAGTTCTTC	CASSLVPSGQFYNEQFF
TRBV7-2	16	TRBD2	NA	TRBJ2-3	TGTGCCAGCAGCCCAACTAGCGGGGGGCCCACAGATACGCAGTATTTT	CASSPTSGGPTDTQYF
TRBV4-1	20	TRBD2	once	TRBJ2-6	TGCGCCAGCAGCCAGGACCGTACTAGCGGGGGAAGGACTGGGGCCAACGTCCTGACTTTC	CASSQDRTSGGRTGANVLTF
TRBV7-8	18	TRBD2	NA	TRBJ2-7	TGTGCCAGCAGCTTCGGGGGGGGATGGGGCCCCCCAACCTACGAGCAGTACTTC	CASSFGGGWGPPTYEQYF
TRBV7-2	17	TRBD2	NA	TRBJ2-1	TGTGCCAGCAGCTCCCTGAGGGGGCAGCGGGAGGGAAATGAGCAGTTCTTC	CASSSLRGQREGNEQFF
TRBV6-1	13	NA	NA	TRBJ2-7	TGTGCCAGCAGCGAGCGGCCCTCCTACGAGCAGTACTTC	CASSERPSYEQYF
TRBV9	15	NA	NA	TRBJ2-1	TGTGCCAGCAGCGTAGTAGGCGGGGTCTACAATGAGCAGTTCTTC	CASSVVGGVYNEQFF
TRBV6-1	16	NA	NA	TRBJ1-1	TGTGCCAGCAGTGAACCGGGACACTTGGGCGGCACTGAAGCTTTCTTT	CASSEPGHLGGTEAFF
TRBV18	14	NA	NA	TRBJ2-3	TGTGCCAGCTCACCGCGGGACAGCACAGATACGCAGTATTTT	CASSPRDSTDTQYF
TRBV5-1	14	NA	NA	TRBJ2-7	TGCGCCAGCAGCGAGGCACGCCTGACGGACGAGCAGTACTTC	CASSEARLTDEQYF
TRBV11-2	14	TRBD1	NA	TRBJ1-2	TGTGCCAGCAGGTCACGTGACAGGGTTGATGGCTACACCTTC	CASRSRDRVDGYTF
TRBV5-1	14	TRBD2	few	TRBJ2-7	TGCGCCAGCAGCTTGAGCGGGGTAGTCGACGAGCAGTACTTC	CASSLSGVVDEQYF
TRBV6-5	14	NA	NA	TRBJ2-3	TGTGCCTGCCGGCCGGCCGGAGCCACAGATACGCAGTATTTT	CACRPAGATDTQYF
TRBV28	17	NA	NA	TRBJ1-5	TGTGCCAGCAGTACAAGGACGGCGTCAGGGAGCAATCAGCCCCAGCATTTT	CASSTRTASGSNQPQHF
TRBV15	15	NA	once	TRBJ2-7	TGTGCCACCAGCAGAGATGGGGGAGGTTCCTACGAGCAGTACTTC	CATSRDGGGSYEQYF
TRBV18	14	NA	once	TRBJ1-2	TGTGCCAGCTCACCAATCGGGGATAACTATGGCTACACCTTC	CASSPIGDNYGYTF
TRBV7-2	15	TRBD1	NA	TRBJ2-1	TGTGCCAGCAGCCCCGGACAGGGGCGGGTGAATGAGCAGTTCTTC	CASSPGQGRVNEQFF
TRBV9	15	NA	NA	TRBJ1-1	TGTGCCAGCAGTGCCCAGGGTGGGGTGGCCACTGAAGCTTTCTTT	CASSAQGGVATEAFF
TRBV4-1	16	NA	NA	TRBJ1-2	TGCGCCAGCAGCCAAGACGGTAGAACAGGTCTTTATGGCTACACCTTC	CASSQDGRTGLYGYTF
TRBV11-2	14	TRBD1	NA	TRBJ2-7	TGTGCCAGCAGCTTAGAACAGGGGAACTACGAGCAGTACTTC	CASSLEQGNYEQYF
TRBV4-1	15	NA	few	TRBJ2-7	TGCGCCAGCAGCCAAGGATTAGCGGTTGCCTACGAGCAGTACTTC	CASSQGLAVAYEQYF
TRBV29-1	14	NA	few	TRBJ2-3	TGCAGCGTTGAAGACCCCCCAGGGACAGATACGCAGTATTTT	CSVEDPPGTDTQYF
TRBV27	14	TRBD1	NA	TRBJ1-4	TGTGCCAGCAGCCTTACAGGGGATAATGAAAAACTGTTTTTT	CASSLTGDNEKLFF
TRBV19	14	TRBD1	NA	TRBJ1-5	TGTGCCAGTAGTAGCGACAGGGGTTCTCAGCCCCAGCATTTT	CASSSDRGSQPQHF
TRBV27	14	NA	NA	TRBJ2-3	TGTGCCAGCAGCCCTAGGACAGTCACAGATACGCAGTATTTT	CASSPRTVTDTQYF
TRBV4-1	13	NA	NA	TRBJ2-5	TGCGCCAGCAGCCAAGCCTCTGCGGAGACCCAGTACTTC	CASSQASAETQYF
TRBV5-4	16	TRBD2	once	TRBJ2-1	TGTGCCAGCAGCTCTGAGCGGGGGGGGGACTACAATGAGCAGTTCTTC	CASSSERGGDYNEQFF
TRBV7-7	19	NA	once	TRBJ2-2	TGTGCTAGCAGTCCAAAAACGACCCTGCGGTTCCTGAACACCGGGGAGCTGTTTTTT	CASSPKTTLRFLNTGELFF
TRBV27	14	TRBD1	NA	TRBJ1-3	TGTGCCAGCAGTTTAAGGGGGCAAGGAAACACCATATATTTT	CASSLRGQGNTIYF
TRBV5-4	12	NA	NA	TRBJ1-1	TGTGCCAGCAGCTCGGGGGTCATTGAAGCTTTCTTT	CASSSGVIEAFF
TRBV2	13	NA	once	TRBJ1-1	TGTGCCAGCAGTGTACAGGGCTACACTGAAGCTTTCTTT	CASSVQGYTEAFF
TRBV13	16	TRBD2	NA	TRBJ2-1	TGTGCCAGCAGCTTCTCCGGGACTAGTCGCTACAATGAGCAGTTCTTC	CASSFSGTSRYNEQFF
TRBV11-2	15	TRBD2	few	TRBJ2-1	TGTGCCAGCGGCAAACCGGGACTAGCGGGGAATGAGCAGTTCTTC	CASGKPGLAGNEQFF
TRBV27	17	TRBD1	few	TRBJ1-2	TGTGCCAGCAGTTCGGTCTACGGGCTAACGAGGGGGCATGGCTACACCTTC	CASSSVYGLTRGHGYTF
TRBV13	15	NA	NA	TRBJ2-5	TGTGCCAGCAGCTTCTCAGGGGAGGGGGGGGCCACCCAGTACTTC	CASSFSGEGGATQYF
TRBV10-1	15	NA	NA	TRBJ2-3	TGCGCCAGCAGTGAGGAAGGGGGATTCACAGATACGCAGTATTTT	CASSEEGGFTDTQYF
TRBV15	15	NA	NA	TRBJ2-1	TGTGCCACCAGCAGAGATAGGTACGCAGGGAATGAGCAGTTCTTC	CATSRDRYAGNEQFF